The T cell receptor beta chain under discussion was sequenced for a study of early T cells in non-severe SARS-CoV-2 infection. On the study more broadly: Investigators sequenced bulk RNA drawn from unsorted whole blood, and chains remained unpaired. Study outcomes and limitations: Lookups in VDJdb leaned toward anti-spike CD8 responses and missed private and CD4 specificities.

Each single cDNA molecule received a unique molecular identifier. One entry per CDR3 protein results from TCRdb running MiXCR on the 5' RACE reads. Here the sample spans some 59,000 distinct CDR3 sequences, around 9.3% being singletons. J was trimmed by 10 bases and V by 5 bases; bases with no gene match: 14. This CDR3 is built from 17 residues. CDR1 is SEHNR and CDR2 is FQNEAQ in the germline V gene (reference sequence). This clonotype was seen many times. What it binds is not known. Sequencing used whole blood, obtained at baseline. V and J are TRBV7-9 and TRBJ1-6; 10 nucleotides match TRBD1. The clonotype was recovered from an adult who was a healthcare worker with PCR-confirmed SARS-CoV-2 infection or an uninfected control (not recorded which). CDR3 residues: CASSVGTGDAAGSPLHF. In DNA form, the CDR3 reads TGTGCCAGCAGCGTCGGGACAGGGGACGCAGCGGGCTCACCCCTCCACTTT.